These T cell receptor beta chains were read from a single sample in a study of PD-1 blockade in mismatch repair-deficient tumors. Sequencing was performed with immunoSEQ multiplex PCR; in TCRdb, only in-frame clones are kept and a portion is missing. The profile shows tens of thousands of clones, 65% to 85% of them singletons. Source: PBMCs, taken before pembrolizumab treatment. The receptors derive from an adult with mismatch repair-deficient cancer. Each CDR3 is given with its conserved first and last residue. A D gene is named only where the DNA matches it firmly. Only some rows state a clone size, as once, few, many or a class for expanded clones.

V	D	size	J	DNA	CDR3
TRBV5-4	TRBD2	NA	TRBJ2-3	TGTGCCAGCAGCCGAACTAGCGGGAGTCGGAGGACAGATACGCAGTATTTT	CASSRTSGSRRTDTQYF
TRBV27	NA	NA	TRBJ1-5	TGTGCCAGCAGTTTGAGGGAAGATCAGCCCCAGCATTTT	CASSLREDQPQHF
TRBV30	TRBD2	NA	TRBJ2-5	TGTGCCTGTTGGCCGACTAGCGGGCAAGAGACCCAGTACTTC	CACWPTSGQETQYF
TRBV7-2	NA	once	TRBJ1-4	TGTGCCAGCAGCCCACAGCTTATAACTAATGAAAAACTGTTTTTT	CASSPQLITNEKLFF
TRBV30	TRBD2	NA	TRBJ2-3	TGTGCCTGGAGCTCCGGACTAGCCCCGCAGTATTTT	CAWSSGLAPQYF
TRBV18	NA	NA	TRBJ1-1	TGTGCCAGCTCCCAGAGCTGGAGGGGAAACACTGAAGCTTTCTTT	CASSQSWRGNTEAFF
TRBV5-6	NA	NA	TRBJ1-6	TGTGCCAGCAGCCCGGGACATCTAAATTCACCCCTCCACTTT	CASSPGHLNSPLHF
TRBV29-1	TRBD2	NA	TRBJ2-7	TGCAGCGCAGCCGGGACTAGCGGGCGTACATACGAGCAGTACTTC	CSAAGTSGRTYEQYF
TRBV5-1	NA	NA	TRBJ2-5	TGCGCCTGCGGGCGGGAAACGGAGACCCAGTACTTC	CACGRETETQYF
TRBV7-3	TRBD1	NA	TRBJ2-3	TGTGCCAGCAGCTTAGACAGGGGTACAGATACGCAGTATTTT	CASSLDRGTDTQYF
TRBV28	TRBD2	NA	TRBJ2-7	TGTGCCAGCAGGCCTGGGGGGGAGGGCCACGAGCAGTACTTC	CASRPGGEGHEQYF
TRBV5-1	NA	few	TRBJ2-7	TGCGCCAGCAGCTTTCAGTGGGAGCTGGGCGAGCAGTACTTC	CASSFQWELGEQYF
TRBV9	TRBD2	NA	TRBJ2-5	TGTGCCAGCAGCGGCAGGGGTAGCGGGAGATTGGAGACCCAGTACTTC	CASSGRGSGRLETQYF
TRBV30	TRBD2	NA	TRBJ2-5	TGTGCCTACTCGGGACTAGCGGGACAAGAGACCCAGTACTTC	CAYSGLAGQETQYF
TRBV2	TRBD1	NA	TRBJ1-1	TGTGCCAGCAGCGCCGGGACAGGGGCCGGGAACACTGAAGCTTTCTTT	CASSAGTGAGNTEAFF
TRBV2	NA	NA	TRBJ1-1	TGTGCCAGCAGTGATAGAGGCCTGGTCAACACTGAAGCTTTCTTT	CASSDRGLVNTEAFF
TRBV28	NA	NA	TRBJ2-5	TGTGCCAGCAGCCCGAATACCCCGGGACAAGAAGAGACCCAGTACTTC	CASSPNTPGQEETQYF
TRBV6-1	NA	NA	TRBJ2-7	TGTGCCAGCAGCCCTGGTCCAAAGAGCTCCTACGAGCAGTACTTC	CASSPGPKSSYEQYF
TRBV27	TRBD1	NA	TRBJ1-1	TGTGCCAGCAGTTTCGGGGACAGGATGAACACTGAAGCTTTCTTT	CASSFGDRMNTEAFF
TRBV18	NA	NA	TRBJ1-5	TGTGCCAGCTCACCTACTCCCGATCAGCCCCAGCATTTT	CASSPTPDQPQHF
TRBV28	TRBD1	NA	TRBJ2-1	TGTGCCAGCAGCGACGACAGGGGATCCCGCAATGAGCAGTTCTTC	CASSDDRGSRNEQFF
TRBV18	TRBD2	NA	TRBJ2-1	TGTGCCAGCTCAGGCAGCGCTAACTTTTGGACTAGCGGAGCCTACAATGAGCAGTTCTTC	CASSGSANFWTSGAYNEQFF
TRBV21-1	NA	NA	TRBJ2-3	TGTGCCACCGAATGGCCAGGCAGGGGGATCACAGATACGCAGTATTTT	CATEWPGRGITDTQYF
TRBV18	NA	NA	TRBJ1-5	TGTGCCAGCTCCCTTCCCGGGGGTCAGCCCCAGCATTTT	CASSLPGGQPQHF
TRBV7-8	NA	NA	TRBJ2-2	TGTGCCAGCAGCTTATGGCGGGGCACCGGGGAGCTGTTTTTT	CASSLWRGTGELFF
TRBV19	TRBD1	NA	TRBJ2-1	TGTGCCAGTAGCAGACAGGGAAGCTCCTACAATGAGCAGTTCTTC	CASSRQGSSYNEQFF
TRBV5-1	NA	once	TRBJ1-2	TGCGCCAGCAGCATACCAGACTCAAGCTATGGCTACACCTTC	CASSIPDSSYGYTF
TRBV2	TRBD1	NA	TRBJ1-5	TGTGCCAGCAGTCCCGACAGGGTCATCTCATGGGGTCAGCCCCAGCATTTT	CASSPDRVISWGQPQHF
TRBV19	TRBD1	NA	TRBJ1-1	TGTGCCAGTAGTGCAACCGGGACAGGGGAGACCGGCACTGAAGCTTTCTTT	CASSATGTGETGTEAFF
TRBV28	TRBD2	NA	TRBJ2-5	TGTGCCAGCAGTTCCATGGCTAGCGGGAGAGGGACCCAGTACTTC	CASSSMASGRGTQYF
TRBV7-9	NA	NA	TRBJ1-1	TGTGCCAGCAGCTTAGAAAGGCGCAGGGAAGCTTTCTTT	CASSLERRREAFF